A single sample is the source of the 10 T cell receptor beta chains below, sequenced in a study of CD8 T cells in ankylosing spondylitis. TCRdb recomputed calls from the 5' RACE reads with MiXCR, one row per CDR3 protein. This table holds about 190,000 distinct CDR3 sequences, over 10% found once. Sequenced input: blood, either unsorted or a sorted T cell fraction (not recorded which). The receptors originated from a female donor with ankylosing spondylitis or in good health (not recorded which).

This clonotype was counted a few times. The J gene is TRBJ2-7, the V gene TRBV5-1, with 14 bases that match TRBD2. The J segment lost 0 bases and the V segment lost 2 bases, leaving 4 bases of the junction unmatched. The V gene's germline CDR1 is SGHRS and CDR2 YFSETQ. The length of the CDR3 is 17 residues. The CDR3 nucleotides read TGCGCCAGCAGCTTTGCCGGACTAGCGGGAGGCTCCTACGAGCAGTACTTC. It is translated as CASSFAGLAGGSYEQYF.

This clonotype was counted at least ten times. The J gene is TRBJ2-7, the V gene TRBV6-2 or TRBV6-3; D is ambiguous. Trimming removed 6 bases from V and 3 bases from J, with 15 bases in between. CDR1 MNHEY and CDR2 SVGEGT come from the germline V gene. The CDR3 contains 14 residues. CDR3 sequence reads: CASRLRTVDYEQYF. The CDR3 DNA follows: TGTGCCAGCAGACTCAGGACGGTCGACTACGAGCAGTACTTC.

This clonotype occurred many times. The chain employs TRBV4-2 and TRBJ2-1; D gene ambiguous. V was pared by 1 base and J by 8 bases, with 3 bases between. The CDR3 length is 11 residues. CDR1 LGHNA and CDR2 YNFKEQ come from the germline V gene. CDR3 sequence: CASSQADEQFF. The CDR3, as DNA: TGTGCCAGCAGCCAAGCGGATGAGCAGTTCTTC.

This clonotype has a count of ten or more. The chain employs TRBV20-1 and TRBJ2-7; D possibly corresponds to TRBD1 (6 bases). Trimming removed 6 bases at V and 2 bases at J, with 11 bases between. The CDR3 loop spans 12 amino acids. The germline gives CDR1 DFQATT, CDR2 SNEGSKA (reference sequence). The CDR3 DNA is TGCAGTGCCAAACAGGGACCCTACGAGCAGTACTTC. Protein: CSAKQGPYEQYF.

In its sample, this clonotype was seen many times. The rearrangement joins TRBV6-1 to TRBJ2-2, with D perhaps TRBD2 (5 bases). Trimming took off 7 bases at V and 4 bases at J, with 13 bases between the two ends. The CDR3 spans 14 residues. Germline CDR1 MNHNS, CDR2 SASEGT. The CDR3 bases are TGTGCCAGCAAAGGTTCGGGATTCACCGGGGAGCTGTTTTTT. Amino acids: CASKGSGFTGELFF.

CDR3 coding DNA: TGCAGCGTTGCAGCGGGTACATCCGGGGAGCTGTTTTTT. The encoded protein is CSVAAGTSGELFF. The genes are TRBV29-1 and TRBJ2-2, with D perhaps TRBD2 (6 bases). V was cut by 4 bases and J by 6 bases, with 12 bases left in between. The CDR3 loop spans 13 amino acids. Germline values: CDR1 SQVTM, CDR2 ANQGSEA.

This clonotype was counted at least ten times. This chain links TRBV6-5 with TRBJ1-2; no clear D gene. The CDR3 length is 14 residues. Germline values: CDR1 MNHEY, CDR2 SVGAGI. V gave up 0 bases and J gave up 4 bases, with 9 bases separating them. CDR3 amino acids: CASSYSTAGYGYTF. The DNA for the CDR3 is TGTGCCAGCAGTTACTCTACAGCCGGCTATGGCTACACCTTC.

The chain's CDR3 is CASSEGGAHTETQYF. CDR3 sequence (DNA): TGTGCCAGCAGTGAAGGGGGAGCTCACACAGAGACCCAGTACTTC. The chain uses TRBV25-1 and TRBJ2-5, with D tentatively TRBD1 or TRBD2 (5 bases each). This CDR3 is 15 amino acids long. V was pared by 2 bases and J by 4 bases, with 14 bases between. Germline V lookup: CDR1 MGHDK, CDR2 SYGVNS.

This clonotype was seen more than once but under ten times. The DNA of the CDR3 is TGTGCCAGCAGCCTGGGACTAGCGCCTACCGATGAGCAGTTCTTC. This encodes CASSLGLAPTDEQFF. The rearrangement links TRBV7-2 to TRBJ2-1; TRBD2 matches 10 bases. Germline CDR1 is SGHTA and CDR2 is FQGNSA. V was pared by 5 bases and J by 8 bases, with 9 bases of the junction left unmatched. The CDR3 contains 15 residues.

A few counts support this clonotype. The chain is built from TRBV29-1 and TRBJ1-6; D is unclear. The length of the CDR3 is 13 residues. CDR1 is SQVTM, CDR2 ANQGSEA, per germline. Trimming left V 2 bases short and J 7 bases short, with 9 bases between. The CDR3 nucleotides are TGCAGCGTTGAATTGGGCGTCAATTCACCCCTCCACTTT. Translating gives CSVELGVNSPLHF.